The 24 T cell receptor beta chains in this list originate from one sample, sequenced in a study of siplizumab effects on memory and regulatory T cells. Generated by immunoSEQ multiplex PCR, the TCRdb table keeps only in-frame clones and is missing some. The table has 100,000 or so clones, more than 85% seen once. Sequencing input: CD4+ T cells sorted from blood. The receptors shown here come from a human donor in good health.

This chain connects TRBV18 to TRBJ2-1; D assignment may be TRBD1 or TRBD2 (5 bases each). The ends were cut back, 10 bases at V and 1 base at J, with 14 bases in the middle. This CDR3 has 14 amino acids. CDR1 is KGHSH, CDR2 LQKENI, per germline. CDR3 coding DNA: TGTGCCACAAAAGAGGGGATTTCCTACAATGAGCAGTTCTTC. The encoded protein is CATKEGISYNEQFF.

This clone was observed a few times. The chain couples TRBV5-4 to TRBJ1-5; D may be TRBD1 (5 bases). CDR3 length equals 16 residues. Looked up from germline, CDR1 is SGHNT and CDR2 is YYREEE (reference sequence). V was shortened by 0 bases and J by 4 bases, with 14 bases between the two germline ends. CDR3 residues: CASSLGGGGKNQPQHF. CDR3 bases: TGTGCCAGCAGCTTGGGGGGCGGGGGAAAGAATCAGCCCCAGCATTTT.

The chain carries TRBV28 and TRBJ2-7; D uncertain. Trimming took off 5 bases at V and 7 bases at J, with 15 bases between the two ends. Germline values: CDR1 MDHEN, CDR2 SYDVKM. The CDR3 consists of 13 residues. The CDR3 nucleotides read TGTGCCAGCAGTGGCAGCGCCCTGGGGGAGCAGTACTTC. Protein sequence: CASSGSALGEQYF.

The chain has TRBV6-4 and TRBJ2-7; D is perhaps TRBD2 (6 bases). Trimming shortened V by 3 bases and J by 4 bases, and 16 bases separated the two germline ends. The CDR3 is 15 residues long. Germline lookup yields CDR1 MRHNA and CDR2 SNTAGT. CDR3 sequence reads: CASSEEGGRTYEQYF. The CDR3 nucleotides are TGTGCCAGCAGTGAGGAGGGCGGACGGACATACGAGCAGTACTTC.

The V gene is TRBV5-1, the J gene TRBJ2-7; D is uncertain. The CDR3 covers 13 residues. Trimming shortened V by 4 bases and J by 5 bases, and 13 bases separated the two germline ends. Per the germline V gene, CDR1 is SGHRS and CDR2 is YFSETQ. As DNA, the CDR3 is TGCGCCAGCAGCCCTTCGGATTTCAACGAGCAGTACTTC. Its translation: CASSPSDFNEQYF.

This clone was counted only a few times. The J gene is TRBJ1-6, the V gene TRBV28, with 7 bases lining up with TRBD1. The ends lost 7 bases at V and 8 bases at J; junction bases unmatched: 5. This CDR3 is 13 amino acids long. In germline, CDR1 is MDHEN, CDR2 SYDVKM. The CDR3 region has the DNA TGTGCCAGCACTTCACAGGGGTATTCACCCCTCCACTTT. Protein sequence: CASTSQGYSPLHF.

The sample holds a few counts of this clone. The J gene is TRBJ1-3, the V gene TRBV28; D may be TRBD1 (6 bases). Germline V gives CDR1 MDHEN, CDR2 SYDVKM. There are 16 residues in the CDR3. V lost 3 bases and J 7 bases, leaving 19 bases between the germline ends. The DNA of the CDR3 is TGTGCCAGCAGTTTGAGGGGGGGGCAGGGTACGAACACCATATATTTT. As protein: CASSLRGGQGTNTIYF. Together with reference TRBV28 and TRBJ1-3, the CDR3 gives the full variable domain: DVKVTQSSRYLVKRTGEKVFLECVQDMDHENMFWYRQDPGLGLRLIYFSYDVKMKEKGDIPEGYSVSREKKERFSLILESASTNQTSMYLCASSLRGGQGTNTIYFGEGSWLTVV.

J is TRBJ2-2 and V is TRBV28; D is undetermined. Per the germline V gene, CDR1 is MDHEN and CDR2 is SYDVKM. The CDR3 length is 14 residues. The V end was cut by 5 bases, the J end by 7 bases, with 14 bases between. This CDR3 is CASSRPRFGGELFF. Written as DNA, the CDR3 is TGTGCCAGCAGTCGCCCCAGATTCGGCGGGGAGCTGTTTTTT. Using reference TRBV28 and TRBJ2-2 for the parts outside the CDR3, the full variable domain is DVKVTQSSRYLVKRTGEKVFLECVQDMDHENMFWYRQDPGLGLRLIYFSYDVKMKEKGDIPEGYSVSREKKERFSLILESASTNQTSMYLCASSRPRFGGELFFGEGSRLTVL.

The gene calls are TRBV7-9 and TRBJ2-2; D gene ambiguous. The CDR3 covers 17 residues. Germline CDR1 SEHNR, CDR2 FQNEAQ (reference sequence). The V and J ends lost 5 bases and 7 bases respectively, with 23 bases between them. This CDR3 reads CASSTQTLGKGGGELFF. For the CDR3, the DNA is TGTGCCAGCAGCACCCAGACTCTAGGAAAAGGTGGCGGGGAGCTGTTTTTT. Filled out from reference TRBV7-9 and TRBJ2-2, the complete variable domain reads DTGVSQNPRHKITKRGQNVTFRCDPISEHNRLYWYRQTLGQGPEFLTYFQNEAQLEKSRLLSDRFSAERPKGSFSTLEIQRTEQGDSAMYLCASSTQTLGKGGGELFFGEGSRLTVL.

This clone was seen a handful of times. The chain carries TRBV10-3 and TRBJ2-7; 7 bases are a match to TRBD2. The CDR3 has 15 amino acids. J lost 4 bases, V lost 6 bases, and 12 bases had no gene match. From germline, CDR1 is ENHRY and CDR2 SYGVKD. CDR3 in amino acids: CAISDPISGLYEQYF. DNA for the CDR3: TGTGCCATCAGCGACCCGATTAGCGGGTTATACGAGCAGTACTTC.

The chain employs TRBV6-6 and TRBJ1-1; D may be TRBD1 (5 bases). The germline V and J ends were trimmed by 7 bases and 7 bases, with 16 bases remaining between them. The CDR3 loop spans 13 amino acids. Germline CDR1 is MNHNY and CDR2 is SVGAGI (reference sequence). The CDR3 DNA is TGTGCCAGCACAAAAATTCAGGGCCGTGAAGCTTTCTTT. Residues: CASTKIQGREAFF.

This clone occurred once. This chain joins TRBV2 and TRBJ1-5; D not resolved. Per the germline V gene, CDR1 is SNHLY and CDR2 is FYNNEI. Trimming took 4 bases from V and 4 from J, leaving 11 bases between them. This CDR3 region has 14 residues. CDR3 nucleotides: TGTGCCAGCAGTGGTTTTTCGGAAAATCAGCCCCAGCATTTT. Its protein is CASSGFSENQPQHF.

The chain uses TRBV6-5 and TRBJ1-2; D gene uncertain. Germline CDR1 and CDR2: MNHEY and SVGAGI. The CDR3 is 15 residues long. Between the trimmed V and J ends, which lost 4 bases and 0 bases, there was a span of 12 bases. Here the CDR3 reads CASSSGRATNYGYTF. As DNA, the CDR3 is TGTGCCAGCAGTTCCGGGCGCGCGACTAACTATGGCTACACCTTC.

This sequence joins TRBV5-6 and TRBJ2-7; no firm D call. V was shortened by 2 bases and J by 3 bases, with 12 bases between the two germline ends. The CDR3 length is 14 residues. Germline CDR1 is SGHDT and CDR2 is YYEEEE. CDR3 residues: CASSFARMGYEQYF. The CDR3, as DNA: TGTGCCAGCAGCTTCGCGCGGATGGGCTACGAGCAGTACTTC.

The genes are TRBV28 and TRBJ1-2; D not certain. The CDR3 is 15 residues long. V dropped 4 bases and J dropped 2 bases, with 14 bases sitting between them. Germline values: CDR1 MDHEN, CDR2 SYDVKM. CDR3 nucleotides: TGTGCCAGCAGTTCCCCCGGTAGGGTAAACTATGGCTACACCTTC. Its translation: CASSSPGRVNYGYTF.

The chain combines TRBV5-1 with TRBJ2-7; TRBD1 aligns across 9 bases. The length of the CDR3 is 12 residues. The germline CDR1 and CDR2 sequences are SGHRS and YFSETQ. V shed 5 bases, J shed 10 bases, and the junction held 7 bases outside the gene matches. This chain's CDR3 is CASSLQGADQYF. In DNA, the CDR3 is TGCGCCAGCAGTCTACAGGGGGCGGATCAGTACTTC.

This chain links TRBV18 with TRBJ2-2, with 8 bases that match TRBD2. This CDR3 comprises 15 residues. The germline CDR1 and CDR2 sequences are KGHSH and LQKENI. Trimming removed 3 bases from V and 5 bases from J; junction bases left unmatched: 5. The CDR3 region has the DNA TGTGCCAGCTCACCTTTCGGGGGGGCGACCGGGGAGCTGTTTTTT. Amino acid sequence: CASSPFGGATGELFF.

This clone showed up just once. The rearrangement links TRBV7-2 to TRBJ2-3; the match to TRBD1 covers 10 bases. Per germline, CDR1 SGHTA and CDR2 FQGNSA. The CDR3 covers 17 residues. Trimming cost V 10 bases and J 1 base; bases outside gene matches: 14. The CDR3 sequence is CAMITWEGTGGTDTQYF. CDR3 DNA: TGTGCCATGATTACTTGGGAGGGGACAGGGGGCACAGATACGCAGTATTTT.

This sequence joins TRBV30 and TRBJ2-3; no clear D. This CDR3 contains 12 residues. CDR1 GTSNPN and CDR2 SVGIG come from the germline V gene (reference sequence). V was trimmed by 5 bases and J by 4 bases, leaving 10 bases between them. CDR3 residues: CAWSHTADTQYF. CDR3 in DNA: TGTGCCTGGTCGCACACCGCAGATACGCAGTATTTT. The variable domain in full, completed from reference TRBV30 and TRBJ2-3, reads SQTIHQWPATLVQPVGSPLSLECTVEGTSNPNLYWYRQAAGRGLQLLFYSVGIGQISSEVPQNLSASRPQDRQFILSSKKLLLSDSGFYLCAWSHTADTQYFGPGTRLTVL.

This rearrangement joins TRBV5-1 to TRBJ1-4; 9 nucleotides line up with TRBD1. Looked up from germline, CDR1 is SGHRS and CDR2 is YFSETQ. The CDR3 totals 16 residues. V dropped 4 bases and J dropped 0; count of bases not matched to a gene: 4. CDR3 in amino acids: CASSRTGAPTNEKLFF. The CDR3 DNA reads TGCGCCAGCAGCAGGACAGGGGCCCCAACTAATGAAAAACTGTTTTTT.

V usage is TRBV2 and J usage is TRBJ2-5, with D perhaps matching TRBD1 or TRBD2 (5 bases each). This CDR3 spans 14 amino acids. The germline V gene has CDR1 SNHLY and CDR2 FYNNEI. V lost 5 bases and J lost 2, with 12 bases in between. The CDR3 DNA sequence: TGTGCCAGCAGTCGGGACGGCCAACAAGAGACCCAGTACTTC. Protein: CASSRDGQQETQYF.

DNA of the CDR3: TGTGCCAGCAGTCAGCAGGGAGGAGTTGAAGCTTTCTTT. Its translation: CASSQQGGVEAFF. The chain uses TRBV28 and TRBJ1-1; D perhaps matches TRBD1 (5 bases). The CDR3 sequence is 13 residues long. Trimming stripped 5 bases from V and 7 bases from J, with 14 bases between. CDR1 and CDR2 from the germline V gene are MDHEN and SYDVKM.

The CDR3 DNA is TGTGCCAGCCGTCGCGGGGAGGGCGAGCAGTACTTC. This encodes CASRRGEGEQYF. The chain has TRBV27 and TRBJ2-7, with 7 bases aligning to TRBD2. The CDR3 sequence is 12 residues long. CDR1 is MNHEY, CDR2 SMNVEV, per germline (reference sequence). The ends lost 8 bases at V and 6 bases at J; junction bases unmatched: 7.

The rearrangement joins TRBV10-3 to TRBJ2-3; the match to TRBD2 covers 8 bases. V gave up 2 bases and J gave up 5 bases; unmatched junction bases: 3. This CDR3 contains 14 residues. Per germline, CDR1 ENHRY and CDR2 SYGVKD. The CDR3 sequence is CAISEPGGKDTQYF. CDR3 nucleotide sequence: TGTGCCATCAGTGAGCCGGGAGGGAAAGATACGCAGTATTTT.